This T cell receptor beta chain was sequenced during a study of T cell responses to AZD1222 COVID-19 vaccine. This clone appeared a single time. The antigen remains unidentified. Notes on the study in general: Every sample of the repertoires postdated the peak T cell response. Receipt of two AZD1222 doses was followed by a rise in Spike-specific TCR breadth and depth. Spike-spanning, vaccine-associated CD4 TCRs were dominant at 160-218 and 743-854.

Clones were sequenced by immunoSEQ multiplex PCR, and TCRdb holds only the in-frame ones, with some missing. The table shows 120,000 or so clones, with around 88% occurring only once. The material sequenced was peripheral blood, taken on day 0 of MenACWY control vaccination. The sequence came from an adult in good health.

The CDR3 DNA reads as TGTGCCAGCACGGCGGTAGCGGCTTACAATGAGCAGTTCTTC. Protein sequence: CASTAVAAYNEQFF. The rearrangement joins TRBV2 to TRBJ2-1, with D perhaps matching TRBD2 (6 bases). The germline V gene has CDR1 SNHLY and CDR2 FYNNEI. This CDR3 spans 14 amino acids. V was cut by 7 bases and J by 4 bases, with 14 bases left in between.